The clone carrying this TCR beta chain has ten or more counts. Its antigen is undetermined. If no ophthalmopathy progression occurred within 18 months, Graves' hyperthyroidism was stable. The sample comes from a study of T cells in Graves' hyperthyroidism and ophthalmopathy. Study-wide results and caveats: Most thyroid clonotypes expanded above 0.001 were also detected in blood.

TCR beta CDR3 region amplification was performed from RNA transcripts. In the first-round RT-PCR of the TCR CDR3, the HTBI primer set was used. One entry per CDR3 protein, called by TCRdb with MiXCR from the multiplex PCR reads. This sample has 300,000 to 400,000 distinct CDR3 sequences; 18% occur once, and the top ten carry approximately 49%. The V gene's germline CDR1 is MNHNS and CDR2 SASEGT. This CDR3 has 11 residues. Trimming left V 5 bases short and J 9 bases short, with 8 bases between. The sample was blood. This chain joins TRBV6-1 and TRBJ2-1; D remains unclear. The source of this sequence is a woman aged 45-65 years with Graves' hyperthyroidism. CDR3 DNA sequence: TGTGCCAGCAGTTTCTCCGGTGAGCAGTTCTTC. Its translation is CASSFSGEQFF.